This T cell receptor (beta chain) comes out of a study of blood T cell repertoires in COVID-19. Study overall: Both acute and convalescent COVID-19 samples were obtained from the United States, Italy and Spain. The cDNA or gDNA used as material had been derived from T cells, B-cell-depleted T cells, or PBMCs.

Trimming took 2 bases from V and 3 from J; bases not matched to a gene: 3. The germline V gene has CDR1 LNHNV and CDR2 YYDKDF (reference sequence). This CDR3 has 14 amino acids. In the original analysis: Nucleated cell number was recorded as an estimate derived from reference gene primer amplification. Profiled with immunoSEQ multiplex PCR; TCRdb holds only in-frame clones, not every one. V and J calls and clone size are given by that table; D and trimming were obtained from the DNA. The repertoire holds 150,000 to 200,000 clones, around 80% seen once, with roughly 7% in the top ten. Sequencing was done on a sample of peripheral blood. The chain couples TRBV15 to TRBJ1-2; 7 nucleotides agree with TRBD1. This TCR was recovered from a human donor in a cohort sampled during active COVID-19. The CDR3 nucleotides read TGTGCCACCAGCAGATCTACAGGGGACTATGGCTACACCTTC. Its translation: CATSRSTGDYGYTF.